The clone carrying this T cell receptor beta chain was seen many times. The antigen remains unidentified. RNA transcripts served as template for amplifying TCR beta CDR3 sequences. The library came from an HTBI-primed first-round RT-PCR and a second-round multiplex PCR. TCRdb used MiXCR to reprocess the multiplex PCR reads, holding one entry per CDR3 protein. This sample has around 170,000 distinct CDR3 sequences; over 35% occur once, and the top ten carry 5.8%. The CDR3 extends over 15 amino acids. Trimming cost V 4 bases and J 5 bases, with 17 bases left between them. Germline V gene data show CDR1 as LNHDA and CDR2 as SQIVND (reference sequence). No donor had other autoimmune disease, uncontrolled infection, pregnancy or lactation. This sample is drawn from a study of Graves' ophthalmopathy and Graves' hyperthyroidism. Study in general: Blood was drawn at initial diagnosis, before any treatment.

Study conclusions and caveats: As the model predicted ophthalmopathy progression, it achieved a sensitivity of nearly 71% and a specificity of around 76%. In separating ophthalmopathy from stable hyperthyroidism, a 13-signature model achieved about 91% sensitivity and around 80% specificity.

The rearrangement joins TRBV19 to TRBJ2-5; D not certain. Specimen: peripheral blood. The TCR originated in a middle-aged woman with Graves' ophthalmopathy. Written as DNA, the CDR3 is TGTGCCAGTAGTAGCCACGACGCGATGGGTGAGACCCAGTACTTC. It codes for CASSSHDAMGETQYF.